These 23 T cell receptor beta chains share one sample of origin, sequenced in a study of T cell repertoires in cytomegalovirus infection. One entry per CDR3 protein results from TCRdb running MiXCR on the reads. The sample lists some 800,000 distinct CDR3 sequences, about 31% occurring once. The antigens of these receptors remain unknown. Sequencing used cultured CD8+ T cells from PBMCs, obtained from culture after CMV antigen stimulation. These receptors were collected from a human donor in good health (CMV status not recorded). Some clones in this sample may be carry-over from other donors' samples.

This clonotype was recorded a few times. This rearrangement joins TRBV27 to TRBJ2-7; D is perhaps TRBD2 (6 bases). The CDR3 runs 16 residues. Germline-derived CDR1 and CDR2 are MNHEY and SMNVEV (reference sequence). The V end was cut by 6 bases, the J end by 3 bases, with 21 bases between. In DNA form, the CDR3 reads TGTGCCAGCAGGCCCGGGGGTAGCGGCGATATCTACGAGCAGTACTTC. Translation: CASRPGGSGDIYEQYF.

The CDR3 DNA sequence: TGTGCCAGCAGGAGGGAGTACGAGCAGTACTTC. Its protein is CASRREYEQYF. The V and J genes are TRBV12-3 or TRBV12-4 and TRBJ2-7; perhaps TRBD2 as D (5 bases). CDR3 length: 11 amino acids. Trimming left V 6 bases short and J 4 bases short, with 7 bases between.

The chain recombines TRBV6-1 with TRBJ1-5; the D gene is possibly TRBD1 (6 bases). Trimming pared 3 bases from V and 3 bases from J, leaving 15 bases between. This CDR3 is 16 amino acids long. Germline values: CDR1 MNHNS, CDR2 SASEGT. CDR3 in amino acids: CASSDRRRTANQPQHF. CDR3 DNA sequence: TGTGCCAGCAGTGATAGGAGGAGGACAGCCAATCAGCCCCAGCATTTT.

This chain's CDR3 is CASSLSGRDYGYTF. CDR3 nucleotide sequence: TGTGCCAGCAGTTTATCGGGGCGTGACTATGGCTACACCTTC. The rearrangement links TRBV27 to TRBJ1-2; the D gene is possibly TRBD1 (5 bases). The CDR3 has 14 amino acids. V shed 0 bases and J shed 3 bases, with 8 bases lying between them. CDR1 MNHEY and CDR2 SMNVEV come from the germline V gene (reference sequence).

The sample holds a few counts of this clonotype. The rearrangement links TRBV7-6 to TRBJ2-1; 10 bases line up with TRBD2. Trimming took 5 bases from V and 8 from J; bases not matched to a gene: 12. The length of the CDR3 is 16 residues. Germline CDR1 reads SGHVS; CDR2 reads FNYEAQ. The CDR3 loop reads CASSLPSGGGLYEQFF. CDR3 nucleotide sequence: TGTGCCAGCAGCCTCCCTAGCGGGGGTGGTTTGTATGAGCAGTTCTTC.

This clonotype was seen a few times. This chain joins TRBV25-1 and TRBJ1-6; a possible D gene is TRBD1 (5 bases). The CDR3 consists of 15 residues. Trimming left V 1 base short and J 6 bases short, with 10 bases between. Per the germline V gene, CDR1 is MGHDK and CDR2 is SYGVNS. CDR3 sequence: CASSEWGGINSPLHF. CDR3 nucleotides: TGTGCCAGCAGTGAATGGGGCGGAATTAATTCACCCCTCCACTTT.

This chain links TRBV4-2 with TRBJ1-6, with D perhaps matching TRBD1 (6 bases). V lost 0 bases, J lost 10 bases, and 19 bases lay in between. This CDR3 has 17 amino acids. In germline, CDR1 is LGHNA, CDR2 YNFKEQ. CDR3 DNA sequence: TGTGCCAGCAGCCAAGAGGACAGCTCCTTGAGGGGGTCACCCCTCCACTTT. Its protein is CASSQEDSSLRGSPLHF.

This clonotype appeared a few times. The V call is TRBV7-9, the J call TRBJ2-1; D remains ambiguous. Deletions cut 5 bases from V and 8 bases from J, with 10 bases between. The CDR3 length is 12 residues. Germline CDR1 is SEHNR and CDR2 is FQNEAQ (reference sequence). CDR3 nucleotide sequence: TGTGCCAGCAGCAAAAAAGGCTATGAGCAGTTCTTC. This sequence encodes CASSKKGYEQFF.

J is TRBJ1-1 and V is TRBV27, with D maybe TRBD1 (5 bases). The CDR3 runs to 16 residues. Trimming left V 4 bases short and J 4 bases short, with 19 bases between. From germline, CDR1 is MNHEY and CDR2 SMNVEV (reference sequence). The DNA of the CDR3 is TGTGCCAGCAGTTCCACTTCACAGGAAAGGTTCACTGAAGCTTTCTTT. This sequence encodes CASSSTSQERFTEAFF.

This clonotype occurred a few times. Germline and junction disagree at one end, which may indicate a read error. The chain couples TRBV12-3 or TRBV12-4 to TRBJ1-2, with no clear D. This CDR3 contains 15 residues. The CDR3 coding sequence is TGTGCCAGCAGCTTAGCTACGCGACCTAACTATGGCTACACCTTC. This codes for CASSLATRPNYGYTF.

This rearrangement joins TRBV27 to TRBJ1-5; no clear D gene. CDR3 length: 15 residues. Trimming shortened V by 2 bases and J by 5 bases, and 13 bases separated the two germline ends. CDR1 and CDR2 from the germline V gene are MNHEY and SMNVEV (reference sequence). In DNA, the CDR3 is TGTGCCAGCAGTTTACGGGGTAGGGAGGATCAGCCCCAGCATTTT. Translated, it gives CASSLRGREDQPQHF.

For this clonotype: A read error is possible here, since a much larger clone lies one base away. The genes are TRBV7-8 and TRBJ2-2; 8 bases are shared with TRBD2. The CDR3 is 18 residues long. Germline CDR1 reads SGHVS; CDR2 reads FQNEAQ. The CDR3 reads CVSSLAGQDEVNTGELFF. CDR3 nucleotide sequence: TGTGTCAGCAGCTTAGCGGGGCAGGACGAGGTGAACACCGGGGAGCTGTTTTTT. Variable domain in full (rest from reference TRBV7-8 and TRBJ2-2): GAGVSQSPRYKVAKRGQDVALRCDPISGHVSLFWYQQALGQGPEFLTYFQNEAQLDKSGLPSDRFFAERPEGSVSTLKIQRTQQEDSAVYLCVSSLAGQDEVNTGELFFGEGSRLTVL.

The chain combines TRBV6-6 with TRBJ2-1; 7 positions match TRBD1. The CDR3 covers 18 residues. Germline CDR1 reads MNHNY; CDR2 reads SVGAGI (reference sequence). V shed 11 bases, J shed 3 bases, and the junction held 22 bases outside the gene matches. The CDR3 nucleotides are TGTGCCTCCCTCAGGAACAGGGGAACTTTTTTACGCTACAATGAGCAGTTCTTC. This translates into CASLRNRGTFLRYNEQFF.

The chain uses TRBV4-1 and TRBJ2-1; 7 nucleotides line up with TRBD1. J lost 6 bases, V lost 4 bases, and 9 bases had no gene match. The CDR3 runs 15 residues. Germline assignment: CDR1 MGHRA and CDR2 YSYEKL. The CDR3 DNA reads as TGCGCCAGCAGCCCTCTTGGGGGACAGTTCAATGAGCAGTTCTTC. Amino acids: CASSPLGGQFNEQFF.

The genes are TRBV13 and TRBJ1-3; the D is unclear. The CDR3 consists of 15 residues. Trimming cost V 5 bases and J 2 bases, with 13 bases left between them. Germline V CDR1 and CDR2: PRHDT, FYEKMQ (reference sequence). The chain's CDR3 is CASSTGGFTGNTIYF. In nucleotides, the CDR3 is TGTGCCAGCAGCACTGGCGGGTTCACTGGAAACACCATATATTTT.

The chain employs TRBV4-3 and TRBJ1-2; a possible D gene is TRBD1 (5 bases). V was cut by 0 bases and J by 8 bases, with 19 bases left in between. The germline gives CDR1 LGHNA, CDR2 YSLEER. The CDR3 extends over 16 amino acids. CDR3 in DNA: TGCGCCAGCAGCCAAGATGTTAAGGGATGGGGGTACGGCTACACCTTC. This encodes CASSQDVKGWGYGYTF.

CDR3: CASSERQLNYEQYF. The CDR3 region has the DNA TGTGCCAGCAGTGAACGGCAACTTAACTACGAGCAGTACTTC. The rearrangement joins TRBV6-1 to TRBJ2-7; unclear D gene. This CDR3 is built from 14 residues. CDR1 and CDR2 (germline): MNHNS, SASEGT. V gave up 2 bases and J gave up 3 bases, with 11 bases separating them.

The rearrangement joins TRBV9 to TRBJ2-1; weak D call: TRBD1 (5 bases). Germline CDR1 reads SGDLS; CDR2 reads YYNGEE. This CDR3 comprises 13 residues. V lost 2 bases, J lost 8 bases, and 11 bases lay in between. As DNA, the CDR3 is TGTGCCAGCAGCGTGAAAGGGGCCCATGAGCAGTTCTTC. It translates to CASSVKGAHEQFF.

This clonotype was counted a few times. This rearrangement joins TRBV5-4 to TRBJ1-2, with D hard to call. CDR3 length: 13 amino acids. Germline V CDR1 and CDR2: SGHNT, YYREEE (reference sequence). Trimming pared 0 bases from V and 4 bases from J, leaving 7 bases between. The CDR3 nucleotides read TGTGCCAGCAGCTTGGAGAGACGCTATGGCTACACCTTC. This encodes CASSLERRYGYTF.

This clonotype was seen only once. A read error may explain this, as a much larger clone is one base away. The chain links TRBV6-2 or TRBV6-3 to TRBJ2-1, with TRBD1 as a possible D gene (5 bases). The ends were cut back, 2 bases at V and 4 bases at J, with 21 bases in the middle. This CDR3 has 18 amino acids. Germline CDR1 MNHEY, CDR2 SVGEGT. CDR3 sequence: CASSYTRTQDTLYNEQFF. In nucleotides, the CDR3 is TGTGCCAGCAGTTACACAAGGACCCAGGACACTTTGTACAATGAGCAGTTCTTC.

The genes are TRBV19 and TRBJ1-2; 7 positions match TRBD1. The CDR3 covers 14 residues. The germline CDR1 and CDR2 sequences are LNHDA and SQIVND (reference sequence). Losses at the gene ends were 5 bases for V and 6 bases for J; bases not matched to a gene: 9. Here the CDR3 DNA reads TGTGCCAGTAGTTTCCGGGACAGTAGACATGGCTACACCTTC. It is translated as CASSFRDSRHGYTF.

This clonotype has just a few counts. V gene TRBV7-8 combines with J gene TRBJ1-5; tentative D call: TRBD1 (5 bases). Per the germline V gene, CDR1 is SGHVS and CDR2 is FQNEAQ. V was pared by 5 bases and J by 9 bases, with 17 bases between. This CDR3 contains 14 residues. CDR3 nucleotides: TGTGCCAGCAGCCCCGGGACCCTCGGTGGGCCCCAGCATTTT. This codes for CASSPGTLGGPQHF. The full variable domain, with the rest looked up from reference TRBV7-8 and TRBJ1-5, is GAGVSQSPRYKVAKRGQDVALRCDPISGHVSLFWYQQALGQGPEFLTYFQNEAQLDKSGLPSDRFFAERPEGSVSTLKIQRTQQEDSAVYLCASSPGTLGGPQHFGDGTRLSIL.

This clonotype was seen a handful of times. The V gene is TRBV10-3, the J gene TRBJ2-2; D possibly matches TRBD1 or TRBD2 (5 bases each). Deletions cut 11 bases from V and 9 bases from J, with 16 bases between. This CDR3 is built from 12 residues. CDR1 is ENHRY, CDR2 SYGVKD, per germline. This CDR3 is CAARDPARELFF. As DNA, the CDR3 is TGTGCCGCCCGGGACCCAGCACGGGAGCTGTTTTTT.